This TCR beta chain stems from a study of T cell clonality in common variable immunodeficiency. General observations from the study: CVID subjects shared fewer TCRbeta clones than healthy controls did. CVID patient heterogeneity limited repertoire-clinical complication correlations.

There are many counts of this clone. As yet, its antigen is unknown. The CDR3 end falls 3 residues outside the read, so it is completed with the germline J gene. Control and CVID samples contributed equal amounts of genomic DNA. The repertoire was sequenced with immunoSEQ multiplex PCR; TCRdb's copy has only in-frame clones and lacks some. The sample lists 80,000 or so clones, none appearing once, the ten largest making up about 0.8%. The CDR3 runs to 15 residues. The germline gives CDR1 MNHEY, CDR2 SVGEGT. The V gene lost 6 bases and the J gene lost 2 bases, with 16 bases spanning the gap. Each donor provided about 4.5 to 8.5 ml of heparinized whole blood.

This TCR derives from a person aged 18 to 69 in good health. The chain employs TRBV6-2 or TRBV6-3 and TRBJ1-2; maybe TRBD1 (5 bases). The sequencing sample was made of peripheral blood mononuclear cells. CDR3 bases read: TGTGCCAGCAGCCCCGTGGGGCAGATAAACTATGGC. This codes for CASSPVGQINYG. The entire CDR3 protein reads CASSPVGQINYGYTF.